This T cell receptor beta chain emerged from a study of blood T cell repertoires in COVID-19. Background on the study: Samples of COVID-19 (acute and convalescent) were obtained from the United States, Italy and Spain. Sources were T cells, B-cell-depleted T cells, or PBMCs; the material itself was cDNA or gDNA.

Per the original data handling: Amplified reference gene primers provided the basis for estimating nucleated cell counts. Libraries were prepared by immunoSEQ multiplex PCR; TCRdb keeps only in-frame clonotypes and omits some of them. Clone size and the V and J calls come from that table; the DNA yielded D and trimming. This sample has about 490,000 clones, with approximately 83% found just once. From germline, CDR1 is LNHDA and CDR2 SQIVND (reference sequence). Trimming stripped 1 base from V and 4 bases from J, with 7 bases between. This CDR3 has 14 amino acids. The receptor was isolated from a human donor in a cohort sampled during active COVID-19. The specimen sequenced was peripheral blood. This sequence joins TRBV19 and TRBJ1-4; D is ambiguous. The CDR3 spells CASSIVRSNEKLFF. Here the CDR3 DNA reads TGTGCCAGTAGTATAGTTCGGAGTAATGAAAAACTGTTTTTT.